Following are 3 T cell receptor beta chains from one sample sequenced in a study of neurological immune-mediated disorders. Time point denoted: technical triplicate 3. Using its own MiXCR run on the 5' RACE reads, TCRdb lists one record per CDR3 protein. The sample consists of over 25,000 distinct CDR3 sequences, about 17% of them appearing once. The sequenced sample consisted of CD4+ T cells from blood. These receptors were taken from a female donor with HTLV-1-associated myelopathy (HAM/TSP).

This clonotype has just one count. The V gene is TRBV7-2, the J gene TRBJ2-1; 11 bases agree with TRBD1. V shed 5 bases and J 7 bases; nucleotides not matched to a gene: 16. The CDR3 length is 18 residues. Looked up from germline, CDR1 is SGHTA and CDR2 is FQGNSA. In DNA form, the CDR3 reads TGTGCCAGCAGCCCCCACCGGCCCGGACAGGGGGCGCGGAATGAGCAGTTCTTC. Amino acids: CASSPHRPGQGARNEQFF.

This clonotype is termed medium-sized. At one end the junction does not follow the germline gene, possibly because of a read error. The chain combines TRBV20-1 with TRBJ2-3; either TRBD1 or TRBD2 may supply D (6 bases each). CDR3 length: 13 amino acids. Germline-derived CDR1 and CDR2 are DFQATT and SNEGSKA (reference sequence). The CDR3 DNA follows: TGCAGTGCCGAGGGGGGAACCACAGATAGGCAGTATTTT. It codes for CSAEGGTTDRQYF.

By share, this clonotype counts as medium-sized. This chain's CDR3 is CASSLGSADTQYF. CDR3 nucleotides: TGCGCCAGCAGCTTGGGATCCGCAGATACGCAGTATTTT. This sequence joins TRBV5-1 and TRBJ2-3; D is undetermined. The CDR3 runs to 13 residues. V shed 0 bases and J shed 4 bases, with 6 bases lying between them. Germline V gene sequence: CDR1 SGHRS, CDR2 YFSETQ.